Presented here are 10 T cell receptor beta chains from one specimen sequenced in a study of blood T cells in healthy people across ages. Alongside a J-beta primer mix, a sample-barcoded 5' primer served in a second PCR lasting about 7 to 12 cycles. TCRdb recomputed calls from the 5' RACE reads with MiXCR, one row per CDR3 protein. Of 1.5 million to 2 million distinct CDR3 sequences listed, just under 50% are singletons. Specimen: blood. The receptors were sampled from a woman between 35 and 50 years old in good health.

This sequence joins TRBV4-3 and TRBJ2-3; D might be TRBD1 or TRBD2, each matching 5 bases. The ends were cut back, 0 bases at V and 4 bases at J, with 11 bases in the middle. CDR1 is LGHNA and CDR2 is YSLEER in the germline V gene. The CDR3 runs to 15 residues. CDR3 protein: CASSQDSTGPDTQYF. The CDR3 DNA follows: TGCGCCAGCAGCCAAGATTCGACGGGACCAGATACGCAGTATTTT.

CDR3 nucleotides: TGCGCCAGCAGCCATTCTGGGACTAGCGGGGGGGGGAATGAGCAGTTCTTC. This codes for CASSHSGTSGGGNEQFF. The rearrangement links TRBV4-3 to TRBJ2-1; 16 bases match TRBD2. V gave up 3 bases and J gave up 7 bases; unmatched junction bases: 6. Germline V gives CDR1 LGHNA, CDR2 YSLEER. The CDR3 consists of 17 residues.

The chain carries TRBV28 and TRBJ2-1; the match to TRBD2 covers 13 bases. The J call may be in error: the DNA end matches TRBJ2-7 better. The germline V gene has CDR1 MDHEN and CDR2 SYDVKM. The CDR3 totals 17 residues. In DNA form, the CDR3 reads TGTGCCAGCAGTGTAGTGGGACTAGCGGGGAACGACTACGAGCAGTACTTC. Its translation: CASSVVGLAGNDYEQYF.

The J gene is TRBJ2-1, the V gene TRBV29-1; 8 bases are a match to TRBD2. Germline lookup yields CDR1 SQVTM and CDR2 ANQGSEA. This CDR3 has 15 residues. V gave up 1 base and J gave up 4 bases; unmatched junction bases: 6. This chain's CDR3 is CSVEGGGGYYNEQFF. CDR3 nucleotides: TGCAGCGTTGAAGGAGGCGGGGGGTATTACAATGAGCAGTTCTTC.

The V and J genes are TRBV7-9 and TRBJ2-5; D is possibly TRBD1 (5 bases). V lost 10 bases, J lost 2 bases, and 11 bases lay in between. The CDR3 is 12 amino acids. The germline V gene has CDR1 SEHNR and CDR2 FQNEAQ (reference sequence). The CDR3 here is CAMGQRQETQYF. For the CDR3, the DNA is TGTGCCATGGGGCAAAGGCAAGAGACCCAGTACTTC.

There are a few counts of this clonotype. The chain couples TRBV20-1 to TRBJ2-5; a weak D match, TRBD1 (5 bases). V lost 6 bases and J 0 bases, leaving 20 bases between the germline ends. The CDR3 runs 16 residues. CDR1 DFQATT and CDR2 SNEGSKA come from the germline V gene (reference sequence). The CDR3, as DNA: TGCAGTGCATATTACTGGGCTGACAGACACCAAGAGACCCAGTACTTC. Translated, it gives CSAYYWADRHQETQYF.

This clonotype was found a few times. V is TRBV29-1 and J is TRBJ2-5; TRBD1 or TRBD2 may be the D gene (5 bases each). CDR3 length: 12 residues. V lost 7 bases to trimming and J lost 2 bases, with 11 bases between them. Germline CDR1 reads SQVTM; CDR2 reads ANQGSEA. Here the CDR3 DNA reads TGCAGCGGTGGGACCATTCAAGAGACCCAGTACTTC. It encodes CSGGTIQETQYF.

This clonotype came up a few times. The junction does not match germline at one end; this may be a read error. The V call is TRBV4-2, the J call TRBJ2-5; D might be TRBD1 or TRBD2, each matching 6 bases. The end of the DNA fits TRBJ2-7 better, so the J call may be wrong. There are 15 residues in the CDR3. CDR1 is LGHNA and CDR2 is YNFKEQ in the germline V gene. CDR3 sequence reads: CASSQEWGASNEQYF. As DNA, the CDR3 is TGTGCCAGCAGCCAAGAGTGGGGGGCCTCCAACGAGCAGTACTTC.

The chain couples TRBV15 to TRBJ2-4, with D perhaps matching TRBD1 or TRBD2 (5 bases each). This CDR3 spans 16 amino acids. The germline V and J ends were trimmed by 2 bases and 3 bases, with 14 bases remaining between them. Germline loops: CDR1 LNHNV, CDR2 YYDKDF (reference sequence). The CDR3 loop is CATSRTRQGSKNIQYF. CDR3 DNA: TGTGCCACCAGCAGAACTAGGCAGGGCAGCAAAAACATTCAGTACTTC.

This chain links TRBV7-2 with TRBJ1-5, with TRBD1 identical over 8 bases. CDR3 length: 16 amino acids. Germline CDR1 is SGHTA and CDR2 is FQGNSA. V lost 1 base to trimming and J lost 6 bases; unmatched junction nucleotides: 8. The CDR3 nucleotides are TGTGCCAGCAGCTTAGGAACAGGGGGATATGGTCAGCCCCAGCATTTT. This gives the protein CASSLGTGGYGQPQHF.